A single sample gave rise to the 26 T cell receptor beta chains below, sequenced in a study of blood T cell repertoires in COVID-19 (dated by TCRdb to 2020 to 2022). Receptors were amplified or captured by the immunoSEQ multiplex PCR assay. What TCRdb holds here is the immuneACCESS table cut down to in-frame rearrangements. Part of the clones is not present; checked against another copy, under half of the missing clones reflect an unresolved V gene, and the others are unexplained. The sample includes over 350,000 clones, with 86% observed a single time. Of the sample, over 1.3% is held by the ten largest clones. The sample was peripheral blood. These receptors were obtained from a young woman with active or convalescent COVID-19.

V is TRBV5-1 and J is TRBJ2-7; TRBD1 agrees at 10 bases. The ends lost 1 base at V and 6 bases at J; junction bases unmatched: 4. CDR1 is SGHRS and CDR2 is YFSETQ in the germline V gene. This CDR3 comprises 14 residues. The CDR3 spells CASSLKDRGAEQYF. The CDR3 DNA reads as TGCGCCAGCAGCTTGAAGGACAGGGGGGCCGAGCAGTACTTC.

The rearrangement joins TRBV20-1 to TRBJ2-7, with 7 bases fitting TRBD2. Germline CDR1 DFQATT, CDR2 SNEGSKA (reference sequence). V shed 3 bases and J 0 bases; nucleotides not matched to a gene: 8. This CDR3 has 15 amino acids. The CDR3 here is CSASTVGGSSYEQYF. CDR3 bases: TGCAGTGCTAGTACTGTCGGGGGGAGCTCCTACGAGCAGTACTTC.

The V call is TRBV19, the J call TRBJ2-2, with D possibly TRBD1 on 5 matching bases. This CDR3 is 16 amino acids long. Germline loops: CDR1 LNHDA, CDR2 SQIVND (reference sequence). The V and J ends lost 5 bases and 1 base respectively, with 14 bases between them. The CDR3 spells CASSFTGGGNTGELFF. The CDR3 DNA is TGTGCCAGTAGTTTCACAGGCGGCGGGAACACCGGGGAGCTGTTTTTT.

Turning to this clone: The sample carries other DNA sequences with the same CDR3. V is TRBV10-3 and J is TRBJ2-7, with a weak D call TRBD2 (5 bases). Trimming took off 3 bases at V and 2 bases at J, with 8 bases between the two ends. Germline V gene lookup returns CDR1 ENHRY and CDR2 SYGVKD. The CDR3 is 13 residues long. This chain's CDR3 is CAISDGVAYEQYF. The CDR3 nucleotides read TGTGCCATCAGTGACGGGGTCGCCTACGAGCAGTACTTC.

V and J are TRBV10-3 and TRBJ1-2; 7 bases match TRBD1. Germline V gene data show CDR1 as ENHRY and CDR2 as SYGVKD. CDR3 length: 13 amino acids. V trimming: 2 bases; J trimming: 8 bases; junction bases outside the gene matches: 5. The CDR3 coding sequence is TGTGCCATCAGTGAGGGAGGGGGCGGCGGCTACACCTTC. Translated, it gives CAISEGGGGGYTF.

The V and J genes are TRBV4-1 and TRBJ2-1, with 13 bases fitting TRBD2. Germline-derived CDR1 and CDR2 are MGHRA and YSYEKL. The CDR3 runs 20 residues. V trimming: 3 bases; J trimming: 4 bases; junction bases outside the gene matches: 15. In nucleotides, the CDR3 is TGCGCCAGCAGCCACGCCCTGACTAGCGGGGGGACCAATTCATACAATGAGCAGTTCTTC. Its protein is CASSHALTSGGTNSYNEQFF.

The chain combines TRBV11-1 with TRBJ2-7, with D perhaps TRBD1 (6 bases). The CDR3 has 14 amino acids. Trimming pared 6 bases from V and 0 bases from J, leaving 12 bases between. Germline CDR1 SGHAT, CDR2 FQDESV (reference sequence). The DNA for the CDR3 is TGTGCCAGCAGTACAGGGCCTAACTCCTACGAGCAGTACTTC. Translating gives CASSTGPNSYEQYF.

Comment on this clone: This sample also contains other DNA sequences that code for the same CDR3. The gene calls are TRBV6-5 and TRBJ1-5, with 7 positions matching TRBD1. CDR1 MNHEY and CDR2 SVGAGI come from the germline V gene. Unmatched junction bases numbered 6, after V lost 6 bases and J lost 1 base. The CDR3 has 15 residues. The CDR3 protein is CASRFRGESNQPQHF. The DNA of the CDR3 is TGTGCCAGCAGATTCAGGGGGGAAAGCAATCAGCCCCAGCATTTT.

The V gene is TRBV7-8, the J gene TRBJ1-4; D ambiguous. The CDR3 is 13 residues long. Between the trimmed V and J ends, which lost 0 bases and 5 bases, there was a span of 4 bases. The V gene's germline CDR1 is SGHVS and CDR2 FQNEAQ. The DNA for the CDR3 is TGTGCCAGCAGCTTAGCCAGAAATGAAAAACTGTTTTTT. It encodes CASSLARNEKLFF. The full variable domain, completed using reference TRBV7-8 and TRBJ1-4, is GAGVSQSPRYKVAKRGQDVALRCDPISGHVSLFWYQQALGQGPEFLTYFQNEAQLDKSGLPSDRFFAERPEGSVSTLKIQRTQQEDSAVYLCASSLARNEKLFFGSGTQLSVL.

The chain employs TRBV4-1 and TRBJ2-1; 7 bases align to TRBD2. V shed 0 bases, J shed 4 bases, and the junction held 6 bases outside the gene matches. Germline V gene sequence: CDR1 MGHRA, CDR2 YSYEKL. The CDR3 is made up of 16 amino acids. The CDR3 sequence: CASSQDWDYSYNEQFF. CDR3 bases: TGCGCCAGCAGCCAAGATTGGGACTACTCTTACAATGAGCAGTTCTTC.

V is TRBV6-6 and J is TRBJ1-1; D is possibly TRBD1 (5 bases). This CDR3 is built from 14 residues. Germline V gene sequence: CDR1 MNHNY, CDR2 SVGAGI (reference sequence). Trimming left V 5 bases short and J 5 bases short, with 15 bases between. CDR3 bases: TGTGCCAGCAGTCAACCCCCGGGGGGGACTGAAGCTTTCTTT. Translating gives CASSQPPGGTEAFF.

The chain has TRBV29-1 and TRBJ1-2, with 10 bases identical to TRBD1. With V trimmed by 6 bases and J by 8 bases, 9 bases remained unmatched. Germline V gives CDR1 SQVTM, CDR2 ANQGSEA. The CDR3 covers 13 residues. The CDR3 coding sequence is TGCAGCGTGGGGACAGGGGATGGTGAGGGCTACACCTTC. This translates into CSVGTGDGEGYTF.

The V gene is TRBV5-1, the J gene TRBJ1-1; 11 nucleotides line up with TRBD1. V was pared by 4 bases and J by 4 bases, with 3 bases of the junction left unmatched. The CDR3 contains 14 residues. In germline, CDR1 is SGHRS, CDR2 YFSETQ. CDR3 loop: CASSAGTGGTEAFF. CDR3 DNA: TGCGCCAGCAGCGCCGGGACAGGGGGCACTGAAGCTTTCTTT. Full variable domain (remainder filled in from reference TRBV5-1 and TRBJ1-1): KAGVTQTPRYLIKTRGQQVTLSCSPISGHRSVSWYQQTPGQGLQFLFEYFSETQRNKGNFPGRFSGRQFSNSRSEMNVSTLELGDSALYLCASSAGTGGTEAFFGQGTRLTVV.

This chain joins TRBV6-7 and TRBJ1-1, with 8 bases lining up with TRBD1. TRBV6-7 is sorted into the ORF group, with uncertain function. V gave up 3 bases and J gave up 5 bases; unmatched junction bases: 5. CDR3 length: 14 amino acids. The CDR3 DNA reads TGTGCCAGCAGTTATGACAGGGGAGGGACTGAAGCTTTCTTT. Its translation is CASSYDRGGTEAFF.

The J gene is TRBJ2-3, the V gene TRBV20-1; tentative D call: TRBD1 (5 bases). V shed 6 bases and J shed 6 bases, with 7 bases lying between them. CDR3 length: 10 amino acids. Germline V gene lookup returns CDR1 DFQATT and CDR2 SNEGSKA (reference sequence). The CDR3 DNA is TGCAGTGCAAAGGGGGATACGCAGTATTTT. This codes for CSAKGDTQYF.

The chain is built from TRBV27 and TRBJ2-7; 11 bases are a match to TRBD2. The CDR3 length is 16 residues. Germline V gene lookup returns CDR1 MNHEY and CDR2 SMNVEV (reference sequence). J was trimmed by 1 base and V by 0 bases; bases with no gene match: 2. In DNA, the CDR3 is TGTGCCAGCAGTTTATCTGGGACTAGCGGATCCTACGAGCAGTACTTC. Protein: CASSLSGTSGSYEQYF.

This clone was seen a handful of times. V is TRBV2 and J is TRBJ1-2, with a tentative D call TRBD1 (5 bases). CDR3 size: 12 residues. In germline, CDR1 is SNHLY, CDR2 FYNNEI. The V gene lost 7 bases and the J gene lost 8 bases, with 14 bases spanning the gap. The DNA of the CDR3 is TGTGCCAGCACGGCTGGCAGGGCCGGCTACACCTTC. It encodes CASTAGRAGYTF.

The rearrangement uses TRBV7-9 and TRBJ2-1; D is perhaps TRBD2 (5 bases). The CDR3 contains 13 residues. The V gene lost 6 bases and the J gene lost 9 bases, with 15 bases spanning the gap. Germline V gives CDR1 SEHNR, CDR2 FQNEAQ (reference sequence). In DNA, the CDR3 is TGTGCCAGCAGTTCGGACTCTAAGGTTGAGCAGTTCTTC. It is translated as CASSSDSKVEQFF.

J is TRBJ1-6 and V is TRBV11-2; D is perhaps TRBD1 (6 bases). The V gene lost 5 bases and the J gene lost 14 bases, with 19 bases spanning the gap. CDR1 and CDR2 (germline): SGHAT, FQNNGV. CDR3 size: 14 residues. The CDR3 region is CASSLQTGTWTLHF. As DNA, the CDR3 is TGTGCCAGCAGCCTACAGACAGGTACATGGACCCTCCACTTT.

V and J are TRBV5-4 and TRBJ2-3; tentatively, D is TRBD1 (5 bases). Trimming took 2 bases from V and 0 from J, leaving 10 bases between them. CDR3 length: 15 residues. Germline loops: CDR1 SGHNT, CDR2 YYREEE (reference sequence). In DNA form, the CDR3 reads TGTGCCAGCAGCTTAAAGACAGCTAGCACAGATACGCAGTATTTT. It yields the protein CASSLKTASTDTQYF.

This clone was seen only a few times. J is TRBJ1-6 and V is TRBV30, with D possibly matching TRBD1 (5 bases). Germline lookup yields CDR1 GTSNPN and CDR2 SVGIG (reference sequence). V shed 4 bases and J shed 5 bases, with 15 bases lying between them. CDR3 length equals 15 residues. The CDR3 region is CAWTGPGGNNSPLHF. DNA of the CDR3: TGTGCCTGGACCGGGCCCGGGGGAAATAATTCACCCCTCCACTTT.

The V and J genes are TRBV3-1 (or the pseudogene TRBV3-2) and TRBJ1-2, with D uncertain. CDR3 length: 15 amino acids. V lost 0 bases and J 7 bases, leaving 15 bases between the germline ends. The germline V gene encodes CDR1 LGHDT and CDR2 YNNKEL (reference sequence). CDR3 in DNA: TGTGCCAGCAGCCAAGAACCGGGATTTATGGGTGGCTACACCTTC. Its protein product is CASSQEPGFMGGYTF.

The V call is TRBV21-1, the J call TRBJ1-4. TRBV21-1 is labeled a pseudogene. This CDR3 contains 16 residues. CDR3 nucleotide sequence: TGTGCCAGCAGCAAAGGTGGGAGGGGCCGCCATGGGCGACTGTTTTTT. It is translated as CASSKGGRGRHGRLFF.

The chain recombines TRBV19 with TRBJ2-5; 9 bases line up with TRBD2. Germline lookup yields CDR1 LNHDA and CDR2 SQIVND (reference sequence). The CDR3 spans 13 residues. V trimming: 9 bases; J trimming: 1 base; junction bases outside the gene matches: 3. This CDR3 reads CASTTSGQETQYF. CDR3 in DNA: TGTGCCAGCACGACTAGCGGCCAAGAGACCCAGTACTTC.

The chain combines TRBV19 with TRBJ2-5; 10 bases map to TRBD2. The CDR3 has 15 amino acids. J was trimmed by 5 bases and V by 3 bases; bases with no gene match: 6. Germline V gives CDR1 LNHDA, CDR2 SQIVND (reference sequence). The CDR3 DNA follows: TGTGCCAGTAGTATGCTAGCGGGGGACGTGGAGACCCAGTACTTC. It translates to CASSMLAGDVETQYF.

The chain is built from TRBV5-1 and TRBJ2-7; TRBD1 matches at 9 bases. The CDR3 spans 13 residues. Germline lookup yields CDR1 SGHRS and CDR2 YFSETQ. With V trimmed by 3 bases and J by 3 bases, 1 base remained unmatched. CDR3 amino acids: CASSWTGDYEQYF. Written as DNA, the CDR3 is TGCGCCAGCAGCTGGACAGGGGACTACGAGCAGTACTTC.